This TCR beta chain was sequenced during a study of T-cell memory formation after mild COVID-19 (dated by TCRdb to 2020 to 2023). The study in broad terms: TCR sequence clusters from the two donors were found to be largely donor specific. In a couple of donors, T-cell clones that expanded and contracted after mild COVID-19 were followed by sequencing TCRalpha and TCRbeta repertoires longitudinally. Two young, previously healthy adult volunteers, one female and one male, were included in the cohort.

The sequencer listed for this sample is Illumina NovaSeq 6000. TCRalpha and TCRbeta cDNA libraries were built by 5'RACE with constant-segment primers, adding sample barcodes and unique molecular identifiers. Trizol reagent was used to extract RNA from every sample. Library amplification was performed in two PCR steps, and a second sample barcode and Illumina TruSeq adapters were introduced in the second step. Sequencing of libraries was performed on an Illumina NovaSeq with 2 x 150 bp paired-end reads. As for the original processing: Reads were demultiplexed and collapsed into UMI-guided consensus sequences with migec v1.2.7. Using mixcr v2.1.11, the UMI consensuses were aligned to TRA and TRB V and J templates and assembled into clonotypes. Clonotypes were classified as expanded or contracted when called significant by both edgeR and NoisET, with noise models trained on biological replicates. For edgeR calls, the thresholds were a false discovery rate-adjusted p below 0.01 and a log2 fold-change of 1. PCA with hierarchical clustering of max-normalized trajectories of the 1000 most abundant clonotypes was used as exploratory dynamics analysis. Separately sequenced CD4+ and CD8+ repertoires were used to assign a CD4 or CD8 phenotype to each responding clone. The public reads were quality trimmed at Q25 with fastp and then assembled into clones with MiXCR by TCRdb, keeping productive beta chains. Under each unique CDR3 protein, matching rows form one entry showing the most common genes and DNA. V and J calls and clone size were set by TCRdb, not the authors. Present in this sample are some 410,000 distinct CDR3 sequences, 23% of which were seen just once. The ten largest clonotypes hold 10% to 15% of the sample.

Remarks on this clonotype: Its antigen has not been determined. Qualities for individual bases were not recorded, and no much larger clone is one base off.

PBMCs were isolated by Ficoll-Paque density gradient centrifugation. The study at large found these results: The detection of some responding clones in pre-infection memory suggests that pre-existing cross-reactive memory T cells joined the SARS-CoV-2 response. The study covered only two mild cases, and larger cohorts including severe cases with pre-infection samples were considered necessary. SARS-CoV-2 specificity of the second-wave clones peaking on day 37 was not confirmed. Contracting CD4+ clones appeared mostly in the CM and EM memory subsets, whereas CD8+ clones were enriched in EMRA. Balanced CD4/CD8 phenotypes were observed for clones contracting from day 15 to 85, whereas a bias towards CD4+ was observed for a second wave of clones expanding from day 15 to 37.

The germline V gene encodes CDR1 SQVTM and CDR2 ANQGSEA. From cysteine to phenylalanine, the CDR3 is 13 amino acids long. Just the 39-base CDR3 DNA is kept, in frame starting at base 1. V gives up 6 bases and J gives up 3 bases, and the segment between their germline ends measures 14 bases. The rearranged chain carries TRBV29-1 and TRBJ1-2, with the D gene not confidently named. This TCR was recovered from an adult woman who had mild COVID-19 (a few samples of this study predate the infection). The sample titles of this study are shuffled in the database, so cell type and time point are left out; the donor was told from shared clones. Sample: PBMCs or a T cell subset sorted from them (not recorded which). The DNA sequence is as follows: TGCAGCGTCCTCGGGGAAAACGACTATGGCTACACCTTC. Its translation is CSVLGENDYGYTF. Beyond the CDR3, the reference TRBV29-1 and TRBJ1-2 genes provide the residues; the full variable domain reads: SAVISQKPSRDICQRGTSLTIQCQVDSQVTMMFWYRQQPGQSLTLIATANQGSEATYESGFVIDKFPISRPNLTFSTLTVSNMSPEDSSIYLCSVLGENDYGYTFGSGTRLTVV.